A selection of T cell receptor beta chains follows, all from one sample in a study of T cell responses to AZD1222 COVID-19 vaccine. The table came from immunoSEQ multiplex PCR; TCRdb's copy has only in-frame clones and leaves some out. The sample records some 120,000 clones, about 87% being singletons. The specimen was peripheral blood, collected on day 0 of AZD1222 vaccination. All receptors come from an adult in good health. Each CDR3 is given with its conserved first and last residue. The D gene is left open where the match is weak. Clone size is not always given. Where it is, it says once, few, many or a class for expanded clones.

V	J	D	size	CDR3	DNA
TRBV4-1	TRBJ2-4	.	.	CASSQVQAGKNIQYF	TGCGCCAGCAGCCAAGTCCAGGCAGGGAAAAACATTCAGTACTTC
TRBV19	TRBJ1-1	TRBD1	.	CASRAGTGQSEAFF	TGTGCCAGTAGAGCTGGGACAGGGCAATCTGAAGCTTTCTTT
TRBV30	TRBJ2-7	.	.	CAWSVSNTHEQYF	TGTGCCTGGAGTGTATCCAACACCCACGAGCAGTACTTC
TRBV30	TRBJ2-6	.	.	CAWGTPRALEANVLTF	TGTGCCTGGGGTACCCCCAGGGCCTTGGAGGCCAACGTCCTGACTTTC
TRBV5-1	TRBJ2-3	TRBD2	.	CASQAGGGTDTQYF	TGCGCCAGCCAAGCGGGAGGAGGCACAGATACGCAGTATTTT
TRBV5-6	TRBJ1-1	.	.	CASSFVLGRAFF	TGTGCCAGCAGCTTCGTTTTGGGCCGCGCTTTCTTT
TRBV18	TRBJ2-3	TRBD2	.	CASSPVASGGTTDTQYF	TGTGCCAGCTCACCAGTGGCTAGCGGGGGGACCACAGATACGCAGTATTTT
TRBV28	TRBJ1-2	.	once	CASSSRQVYGYTF	TGTGCCAGCAGTTCCCGCCAGGTCTATGGCTACACCTTC
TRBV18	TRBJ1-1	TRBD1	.	CASSPRGGQGAWAFF	TGTGCCAGTTCCCCCCGTGGGGGACAGGGGGCTTGGGCTTTCTTT
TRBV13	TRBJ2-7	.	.	CASSSAPGASYEQYF	TGTGCCAGCAGCTCGGCCCCAGGGGCCTCCTACGAGCAGTACTTC
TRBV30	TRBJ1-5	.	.	CAWSRGNQPQHF	TGTGCCTGGAGTAGAGGGAATCAGCCCCAGCATTTT
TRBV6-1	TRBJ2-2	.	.	CASSERGGAGAGELFF	TGTGCCAGCAGTGAACGAGGGGGGGCAGGCGCCGGGGAGCTGTTTTTT
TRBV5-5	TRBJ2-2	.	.	CASSLFIVTTGELFF	TGTGCCAGCAGCCTATTCATCGTCACCACCGGGGAGCTGTTTTTT
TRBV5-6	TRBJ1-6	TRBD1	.	CASSLRTGISSYNSPLHF	TGTGCCAGCAGCTTGAGGACAGGGATCAGCTCCTATAATTCACCCCTCCACTTT
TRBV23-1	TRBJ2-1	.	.	CASSPTQGRNNEQFF	TGCGCCAGCAGTCCTACACAGGGACGAAACAATGAGCAGTTCTTC
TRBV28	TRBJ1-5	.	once	CASSPPGGRGNQPQHF	TGTGCCAGCAGCCCCCCGGGCGGCAGGGGCAATCAGCCCCAGCATTTT
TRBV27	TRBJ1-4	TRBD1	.	CASSLSTGGRGEKLFF	TGTGCCAGCAGTTTATCCACAGGGGGCAGAGGTGAAAAACTGTTTTTT
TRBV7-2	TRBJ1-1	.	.	CASSLTLTFGFGEAFF	TGTGCCAGCAGCTTAACCTTGACCTTCGGGTTTGGTGAAGCTTTCTTT
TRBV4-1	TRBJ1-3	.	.	CASSQDPPPRGNTIYF	TGCGCCAGCAGCCAAGATCCCCCGCCGCGAGGAAACACCATATATTTT
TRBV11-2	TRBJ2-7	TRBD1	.	CASSLSGQGSYEQYF	TGTGCCAGCAGCTTATCGGGACAGGGCTCCTACGAGCAGTACTTC
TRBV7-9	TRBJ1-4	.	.	CASSWGGEKLFF	TGTGCCAGCAGCTGGGGGGGTGAAAAACTGTTTTTT
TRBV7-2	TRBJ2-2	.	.	CASSLFLTNTGELFF	TGTGCCAGCAGCTTATTTCTTACCAACACCGGGGAGCTGTTTTTT
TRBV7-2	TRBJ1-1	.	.	CASSFRAPGLDTEAFF	TGTGCCAGCAGCTTTCGGGCACCTGGTTTGGACACTGAAGCTTTCTTT
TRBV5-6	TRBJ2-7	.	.	CASSSGQGGAYEQYF	TGTGCCAGCAGCTCAGGACAGGGAGGGGCCTACGAGCAGTACTTC
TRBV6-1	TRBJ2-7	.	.	CASSEGNPYEQYF	TGTGCCAGCAGTGAAGGGAATCCTTACGAGCAGTACTTC
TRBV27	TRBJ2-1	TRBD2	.	CASSLLPSGRNEQFF	TGTGCCAGCAGTTTACTACCGTCCGGGAGGAATGAGCAGTTCTTC
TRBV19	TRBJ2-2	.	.	CASSWSSGKTGELFF	TGTGCCAGTAGTTGGAGTTCAGGCAAAACCGGGGAGCTGTTTTTT
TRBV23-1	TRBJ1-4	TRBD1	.	CASSNPGQGEKLFF	TGCGCCAGCTCTAATCCGGGACAGGGGGAAAAACTGTTTTTT
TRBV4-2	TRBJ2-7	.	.	CASSHGGYEQYF	TGTGCCAGCAGCCACGGGGGCTACGAGCAGTACTTC
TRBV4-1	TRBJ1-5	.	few	CASSPQGRRVNQPQHF	TGCGCCAGCAGCCCGCAGGGGAGGAGAGTCAATCAGCCCCAGCATTTT
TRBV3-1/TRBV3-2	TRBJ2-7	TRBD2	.	CASSQSGGGGEQYF	TGTGCCAGCAGCCAAAGTGGCGGGGGGGGTGAGCAGTACTTC
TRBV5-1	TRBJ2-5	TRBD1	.	CASSSHGQGEQTQYF	TGCGCCAGCAGCTCACACGGACAGGGCGAGCAGACCCAGTACTTC
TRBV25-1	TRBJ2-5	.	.	CASSDRRQETQYF	TGTGCCAGCAGTGACAGAAGACAAGAGACCCAGTACTTC
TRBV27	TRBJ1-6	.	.	CASSLVGRGGLDNSPLHF	TGTGCCAGCAGTTTAGTAGGCAGGGGAGGGTTGGATAATTCACCCCTCCACTTT
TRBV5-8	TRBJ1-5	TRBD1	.	CASSRIQGANQPQHF	TGTGCCAGCAGCCGAATACAGGGGGCGAATCAGCCCCAGCATTTT
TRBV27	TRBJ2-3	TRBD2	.	CASSFSGGWVTDTQYF	TGTGCCAGCAGTTTTTCGGGGGGGTGGGTCACAGATACGCAGTATTTT
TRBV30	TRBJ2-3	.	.	CAWSVPPTDTQYF	TGTGCCTGGAGTGTACCCCCCACGGATACGCAGTATTTT
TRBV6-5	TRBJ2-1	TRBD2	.	CASRGLGGSYNEQFF	TGTGCCAGCAGGGGCCTGGGCGGGAGTTACAATGAGCAGTTCTTC
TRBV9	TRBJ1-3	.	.	CASSGGGLISGNTIYF	TGTGCCAGCAGCGGTGGGGGACTGATCTCTGGAAACACCATATATTTT
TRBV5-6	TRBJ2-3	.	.	CASSFRGTDTQYF	TGTGCCAGCAGCTTCAGAGGCACAGATACGCAGTATTTT
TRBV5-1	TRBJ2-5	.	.	CASTRGAGETQYF	TGCGCCAGCACCCGCGGGGCGGGAGAGACCCAGTACTTC
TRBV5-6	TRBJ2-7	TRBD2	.	CASSIGRTGYEQYF	TGTGCCAGCAGCATCGGGAGGACCGGCTACGAGCAGTACTTC
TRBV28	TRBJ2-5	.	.	CASSGAGTVQETQYF	TGTGCCAGCAGTGGCGCCGGGACGGTACAAGAGACCCAGTACTTC
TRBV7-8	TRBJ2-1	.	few	CASSLRVGTSNNEQFF	TGTGCCAGCAGCTTGAGGGTGGGGACCTCAAACAATGAGCAGTTCTTC
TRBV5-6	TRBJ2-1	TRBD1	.	CASSITGGSTREQFF	TGTGCCAGCAGCATAACAGGGGGGTCTACTCGGGAGCAGTTCTTC